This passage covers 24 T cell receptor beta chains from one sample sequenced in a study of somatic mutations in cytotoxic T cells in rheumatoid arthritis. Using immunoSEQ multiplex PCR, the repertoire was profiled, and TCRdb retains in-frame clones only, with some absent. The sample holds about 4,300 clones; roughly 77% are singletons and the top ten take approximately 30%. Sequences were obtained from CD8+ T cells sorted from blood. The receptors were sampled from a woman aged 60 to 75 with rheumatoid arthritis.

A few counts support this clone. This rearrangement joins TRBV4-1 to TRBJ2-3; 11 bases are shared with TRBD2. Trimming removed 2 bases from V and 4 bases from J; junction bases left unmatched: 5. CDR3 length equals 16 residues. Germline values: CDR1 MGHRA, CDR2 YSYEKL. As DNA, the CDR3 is TGCGCCAGCAGCCAACCGGGACTAGCGGTCGCAGATACGCAGTATTTT. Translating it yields CASSQPGLAVADTQYF.

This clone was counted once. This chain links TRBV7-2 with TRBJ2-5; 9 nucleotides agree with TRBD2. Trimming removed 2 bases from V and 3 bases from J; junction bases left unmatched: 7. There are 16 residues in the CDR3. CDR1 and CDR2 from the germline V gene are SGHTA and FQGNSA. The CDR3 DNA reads TGTGCCAGCAGCTTATCTATTAGCGGGGGTAAAGAGACCCAGTACTTC. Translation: CASSLSISGGKETQYF.

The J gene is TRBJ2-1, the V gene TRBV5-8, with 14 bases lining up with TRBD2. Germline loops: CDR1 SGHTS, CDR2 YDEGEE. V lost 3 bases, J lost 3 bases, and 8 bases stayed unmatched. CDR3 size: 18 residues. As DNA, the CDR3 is TGTGCCAGCAGCTGGACTAGCGGGGGGATCTGGGGCTACAATGAGCAGTTCTTC. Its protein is CASSWTSGGIWGYNEQFF.

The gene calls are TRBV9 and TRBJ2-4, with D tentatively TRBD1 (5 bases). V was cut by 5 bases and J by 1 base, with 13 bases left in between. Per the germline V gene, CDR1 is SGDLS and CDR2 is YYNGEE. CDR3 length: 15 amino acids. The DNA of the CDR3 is TGTGCCAGCAGTCCAACTTCAGGGGCCAAAAACATTCAGTACTTC. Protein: CASSPTSGAKNIQYF.

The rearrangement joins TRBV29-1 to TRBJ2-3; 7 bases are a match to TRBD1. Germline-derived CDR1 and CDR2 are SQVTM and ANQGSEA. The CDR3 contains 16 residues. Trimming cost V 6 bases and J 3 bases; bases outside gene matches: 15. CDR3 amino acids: CSVLNPGGDLTDTQYF. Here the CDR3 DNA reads TGCAGCGTCCTAAACCCAGGGGGAGACTTGACAGATACGCAGTATTTT.

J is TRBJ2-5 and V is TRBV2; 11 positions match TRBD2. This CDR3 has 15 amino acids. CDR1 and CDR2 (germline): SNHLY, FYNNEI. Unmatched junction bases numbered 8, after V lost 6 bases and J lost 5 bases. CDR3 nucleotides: TGTGCCAGCAGAGCTAGACTAGCGGGGCGGGAGACCCAGTACTTC. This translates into CASRARLAGRETQYF.

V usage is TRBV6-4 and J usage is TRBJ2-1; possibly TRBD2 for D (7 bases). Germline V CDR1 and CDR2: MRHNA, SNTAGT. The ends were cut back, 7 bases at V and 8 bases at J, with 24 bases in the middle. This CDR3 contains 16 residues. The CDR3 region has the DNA TGTGCCAGCACCGAAGGCCCGGGGGCGGGGGCGGATGAGCAGTTCTTC. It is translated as CASTEGPGAGADEQFF.

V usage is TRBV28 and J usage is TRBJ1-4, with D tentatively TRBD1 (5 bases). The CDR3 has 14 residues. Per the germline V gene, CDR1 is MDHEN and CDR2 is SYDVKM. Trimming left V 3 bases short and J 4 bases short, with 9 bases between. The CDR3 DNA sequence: TGTGCCAGCAGTTTCAGGCAGGGTAATGAAAAACTGTTTTTT. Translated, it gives CASSFRQGNEKLFF.

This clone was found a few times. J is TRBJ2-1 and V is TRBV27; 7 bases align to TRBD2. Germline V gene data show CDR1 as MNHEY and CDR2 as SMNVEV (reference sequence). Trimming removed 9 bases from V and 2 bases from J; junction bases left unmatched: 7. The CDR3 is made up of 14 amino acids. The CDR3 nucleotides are TGTGCCAGTGGGGGGGACGGAACCTACAATGAGCAGTTCTTC. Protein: CASGGDGTYNEQFF.

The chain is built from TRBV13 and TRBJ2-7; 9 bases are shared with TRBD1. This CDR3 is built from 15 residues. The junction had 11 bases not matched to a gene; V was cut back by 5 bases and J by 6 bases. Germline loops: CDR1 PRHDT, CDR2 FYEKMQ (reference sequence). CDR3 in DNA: TGTGCCAGCAGCCCCTTCGGGACAGGGCAGGGCGAGCAGTACTTC. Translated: CASSPFGTGQGEQYF. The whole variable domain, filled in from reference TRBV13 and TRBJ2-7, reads AAGVIQSPRHLIKEKRETATLKCYPIPRHDTVYWYQQGPGQDPQFLISFYEKMQSDKGSIPDRFSAQQFSDYHSELNMSSLELGDSALYFCASSPFGTGQGEQYFGPGTRLTVT.

The CDR3 DNA reads TGTGCCAGCAGCTTCGACCACCAAACCGGACAGTCAACTAATGAAAAACTGTTTTTT. Translating gives CASSFDHQTGQSTNEKLFF. The chain employs TRBV7-6 and TRBJ1-4, with D perhaps matching TRBD1 (6 bases). The CDR3 covers 19 residues. Germline V lookup: CDR1 SGHVS, CDR2 FNYEAQ. V shed 3 bases and J shed 0 bases, with 20 bases lying between them.

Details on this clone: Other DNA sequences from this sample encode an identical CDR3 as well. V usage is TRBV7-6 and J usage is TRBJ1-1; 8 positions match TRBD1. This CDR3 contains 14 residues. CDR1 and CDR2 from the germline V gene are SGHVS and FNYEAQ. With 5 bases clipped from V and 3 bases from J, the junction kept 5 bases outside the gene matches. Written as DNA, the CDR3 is TGTGCCAGCAGCGGACAGGGTTGGGACACTGAAGCTTTCTTT. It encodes CASSGQGWDTEAFF.

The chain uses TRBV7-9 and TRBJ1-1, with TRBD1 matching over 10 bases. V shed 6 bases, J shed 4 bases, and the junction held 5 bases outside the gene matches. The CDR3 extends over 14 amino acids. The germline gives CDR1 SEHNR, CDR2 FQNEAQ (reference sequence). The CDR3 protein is CASRPGQGITEAFF. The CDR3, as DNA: TGTGCCAGCAGGCCGGGACAGGGGATCACTGAAGCTTTCTTT.

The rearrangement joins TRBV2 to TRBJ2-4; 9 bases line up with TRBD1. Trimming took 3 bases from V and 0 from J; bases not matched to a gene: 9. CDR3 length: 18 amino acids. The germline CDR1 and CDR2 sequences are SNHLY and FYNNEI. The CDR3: CASSDPTGGGLAKNIQYF. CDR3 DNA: TGTGCCAGCAGTGATCCTACAGGGGGCGGACTAGCCAAAAACATTCAGTACTTC.

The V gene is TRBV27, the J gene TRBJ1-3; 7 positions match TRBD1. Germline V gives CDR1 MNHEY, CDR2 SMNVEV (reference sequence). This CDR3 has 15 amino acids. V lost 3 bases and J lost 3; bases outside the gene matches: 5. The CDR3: CASSFSTGSGNTIYF. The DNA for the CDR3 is TGTGCCAGCAGTTTCTCGACAGGGAGTGGAAACACCATATATTTT.

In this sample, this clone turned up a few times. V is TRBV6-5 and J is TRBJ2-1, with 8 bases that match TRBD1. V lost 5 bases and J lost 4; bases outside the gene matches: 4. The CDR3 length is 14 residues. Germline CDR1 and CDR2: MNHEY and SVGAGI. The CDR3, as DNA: TGTGCCAGCAGTCTAGGGACAGGTTACAATGAGCAGTTCTTC. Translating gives CASSLGTGYNEQFF.

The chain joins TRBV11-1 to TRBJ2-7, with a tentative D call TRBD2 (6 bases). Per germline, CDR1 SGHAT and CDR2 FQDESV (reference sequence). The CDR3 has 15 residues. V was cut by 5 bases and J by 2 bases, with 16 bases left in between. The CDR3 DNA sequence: TGTGCCAGCAGCGAGGGACTTCAACCGGCCTACGAGCAGTACTTC. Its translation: CASSEGLQPAYEQYF.

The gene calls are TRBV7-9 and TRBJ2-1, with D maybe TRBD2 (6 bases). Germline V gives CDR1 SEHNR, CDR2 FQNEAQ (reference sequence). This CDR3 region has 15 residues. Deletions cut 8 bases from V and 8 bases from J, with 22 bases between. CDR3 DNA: TGTGCCAGCTCCCAAGGAGGGGAGGCCCTCGATGAGCAGTTCTTC. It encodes CASSQGGEALDEQFF.

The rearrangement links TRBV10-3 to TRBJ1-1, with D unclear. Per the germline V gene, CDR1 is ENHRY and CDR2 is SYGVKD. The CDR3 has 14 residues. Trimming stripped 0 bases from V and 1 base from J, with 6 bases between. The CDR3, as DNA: TGTGCCATCAGTGAGTCCGGGTCGAACACTGAAGCTTTCTTT. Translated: CAISESGSNTEAFF.

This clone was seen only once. The CDR3 reads CASSIGGTAYEQYF. CDR3 nucleotides: TGTGCCTCAAGTATTGGGGGCACCGCCTACGAGCAGTACTTC. The J gene is TRBJ2-7, the V gene TRBV19, with a tentative D call TRBD1 (6 bases). This CDR3 has 14 amino acids. Trimming stripped 11 bases from V and 2 bases from J, with 19 bases between. The V gene's germline CDR1 is LNHDA and CDR2 SQIVND (reference sequence).

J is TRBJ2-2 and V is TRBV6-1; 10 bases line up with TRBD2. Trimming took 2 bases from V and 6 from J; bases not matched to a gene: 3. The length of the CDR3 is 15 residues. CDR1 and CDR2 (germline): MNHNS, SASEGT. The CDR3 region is CASSESSGGSGELFF. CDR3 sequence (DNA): TGTGCCAGCAGTGAATCTAGCGGGGGTTCCGGGGAGCTGTTTTTT.

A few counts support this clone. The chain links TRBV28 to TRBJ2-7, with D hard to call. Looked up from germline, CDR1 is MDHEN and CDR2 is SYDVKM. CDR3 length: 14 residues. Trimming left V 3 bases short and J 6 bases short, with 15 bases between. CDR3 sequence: CASSLFSSLIEQYF. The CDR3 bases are TGTGCCAGCAGTTTGTTTAGCTCGCTGATCGAGCAGTACTTC.

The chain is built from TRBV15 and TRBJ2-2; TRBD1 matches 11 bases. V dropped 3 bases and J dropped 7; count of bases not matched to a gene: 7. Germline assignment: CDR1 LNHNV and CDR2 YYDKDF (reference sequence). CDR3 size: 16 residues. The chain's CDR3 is CATSRPGQGANGELFF. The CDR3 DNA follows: TGTGCCACCAGCAGGCCAGGACAGGGGGCGAACGGGGAGCTGTTTTTT.

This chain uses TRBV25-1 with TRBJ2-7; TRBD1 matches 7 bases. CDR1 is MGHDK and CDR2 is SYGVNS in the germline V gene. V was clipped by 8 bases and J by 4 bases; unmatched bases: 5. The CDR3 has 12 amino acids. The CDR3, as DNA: TGTGCCAGCTTGGGACAGCCTTACGAGCAGTACTTC. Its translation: CASLGQPYEQYF.